This note documents a single TCR beta chain sequence. This clonotype was seen repeatedly, ten times or more. Its antigen is currently not known. Base qualities are not provided; no much larger clone lies one nucleotide away. TCR beta CDR3 regions were amplified from RNA transcripts. For the first round of RT-PCR on the TCR CDR3, the HTBI primer set was used together with the Qiagen OneStep RT-PCR kit. A second multiplex PCR round built the libraries, followed by size selection and purification. Libraries were sequenced paired-end with 100 bp reads on an Illumina HiSeq2000. For the original study's pipeline: SOAPnuke was used to process the raw data, with reads discarded if the reads contained adapters or uncalled bases, had a mean Phred below 15, or lacked an exact constant-primer or identifier match. COPE v1.2.5 was used to merge the high-quality paired reads, and each unique nucleotide sequence was defined as a clonotype. MiTCR v1.1 was used to align the clonotypes against IMGT TRBV, TRBD and TRBJ reference segments. Only V-J combinations with frequency above 0.0001, covering 99.2% of repertoires, were analysed. A TCS score was defined as the ratio between F50 (clonal expansion) and ExV (chaos), using BLOSUM62-based TCRdist between CDR3 peptides within each V-J. Welch's t-statistics and random forest reduced roughly 500 V-J features to 10 to 15, which were used in a naive Bayes classifier (R e1071). TCRdb trimmed public reads at Q25 via fastp, called clones via MiXCR and kept in-frame beta chains. Merged by CDR3 protein, the rows form single entries marked with the most common genes and DNA. The V and J calls here are based on TCRdb, not the publication. The sample table holds hundreds of thousands of distinct CDR3 sequences, of which roughly 15% were seen once. The ten top clones hold around 9.6% of the sample.

Graves' hyperthyroidism was defined as stable when no progression to ophthalmopathy occurred over 18 months of follow-up. The hyperthyroidism patients were between 18 and 65 years old and newly diagnosed, with a disease duration of less than 2 months. Exclusion was applied to patients with uncontrolled infections, other autoimmune diseases, pregnancy or lactation. Clinical symptoms, serum thyroxine and TRAb, thyroid ultrasound, and orbital computed tomography formed the basis for the diagnoses. Ficoll-Paque density gradient centrifugation was used to isolate PBMCs from around 9.1 ml of fresh peripheral blood. Total RNA was extracted with Trizol reagent, and quality was checked on an Agilent 2100 Bioanalyzer. V loses 1 base, J loses 6 bases, and the germline ends lie 16 bases apart. The germline V gene (reference sequence) specifies GTSNPN as CDR1 and SVGIG as CDR2. From its cysteine to its phenylalanine, the CDR3 spans 15 amino acids. The CDR3 DNA has 45 bases and is translated from base 1.

This sample was included in a study of T cells in Graves' hyperthyroidism and ophthalmopathy (dated by TCRdb to between 2018 and 2020). Broadly, across the study: Peripheral blood was collected at initial diagnosis, before any treatment. TCR V-J signatures able to tell the groups apart were searched for in a discovery cohort of about a hundred patients, of whom roughly 42 had Graves' ophthalmopathy and 57 had stable Graves' hyperthyroidism. An independent validation cohort of under 20 hyperthyroidism patients and about 15 patients who later progressed to ophthalmopathy tested prospective prediction of ophthalmopathy. Following sampling, methimazole starting at 30 mg daily was given to hyperthyroidism patients, and high-dose intravenous methylprednisolone was given to ophthalmopathy patients. In several Graves' hyperthyroidism patients, the study also compared T-cell repertoires from thyroid tissue with T-cell repertoires from blood. TCR Vbeta CDR3 sequencing of some 140 peripheral blood samples (around 45 ophthalmopathy, 75 to 85 hyperthyroidism and roughly 17 progressor patients) is reported in the paper. For training and testing, the 100 or so patients in the discovery cohort were randomly divided in a 7:3 ratio.

The paper as a whole reports these results and caveats: Sample size was not statistically predetermined, and blinding of investigators to group allocation was not performed. In validation, the model predicted progression to ophthalmopathy a median of roughly 6.5 months before onset, with 70% to 71% sensitivity and 72.22% specificity. Most expanded thyroid clonotypes (frequency above 0.001) were also detected in blood, a finding suggesting that blood repertoires may reflect thyroid immune responses. Ophthalmopathy was separated from stable hyperthyroidism by a 13 V-J signature model, with approximately 90% sensitivity and 81% to 82% specificity obtained in cross-validation and 80%/75% obtained in testing.

The specimen sequenced was blood. The sequence was obtained from a young woman with Graves' hyperthyroidism. This chain joins TRBV30 to TRBJ2-1; the D call is tentative, TRBD1 or TRBD2, as each matches 5 bases. The bases are TGTGCCTGGAGTGAGCCGTGGGACCATGCCAATGAGCAGTTCTTC. This sequence encodes CAWSEPWDHANEQFF.